This T cell receptor beta chain was identified in a study of cytomegalovirus exposure and HLA in healthy donors. Study context: Of around 400 genotyped donors, around 80% grouped in the Caucasian-associated ancestry cluster. Study observations and caveats: A later analysis showed that HLA-associated TCR beta chains had undergone more clonal expansion than equally common others. The authors later found TCR association rates varying by HLA locus, with DRB1 most and HLA-C fewest.

A multiplex PCR was run with 60 Vbeta primers and 13 Jbeta primers. The table came from immunoSEQ multiplex PCR; TCRdb's copy has only in-frame clones and leaves some out. Of 200,000 to 250,000 clones listed, just under 70% are singletons. Note on this clone: The antigen is unknown.

This CDR3 comprises 13 residues. V lost 6 bases, J lost 7 bases, and 11 bases lay in between. CDR1 and CDR2 from the germline V gene are SGHDT and YYEEEE. Material: PBMCs. This chain joins TRBV5-6 and TRBJ1-6; tentatively, D is TRBD1 (6 bases). The origin of this receptor is a man aged 40-50 years in good health and CMV-seropositive. DNA of the CDR3: TGTGCCAGCACACAGGGTATCAATTCACCCCTCCACTTT. Its protein product is CASTQGINSPLHF.